This is a list of T cell receptor beta chains from one sample in a study of early stage breast cancer tumors. Repertoires were generated with immunoSEQ multiplex PCR, while TCRdb's copy carries only in-frame clones and drops some. Here the sample spans about 19,000 clones, over 70% being singletons. Material: blood. Receptors were obtained from a person aged 65-85 years with breast cancer. Each CDR3 is given with its conserved first and last residue. D genes are given only for firm matches. Size is omitted from some rows. Given values are once, few, many or a class for expanded clones.

size: NA
D: NA
V: TRBV2
J: TRBJ1-1
DNA: TGTGCCAGCAGTCGGAGGTCATTTGAAGCTTTCTTT
CDR3: CASSRRSFEAFF

size: few
D: TRBD1
V: TRBV5-1
J: TRBJ1-6
DNA: TGCGCCAGCAGCTCAGGACAGGGAACACCCCTCCACTTT
CDR3: CASSSGQGTPLHF

size: once
D: NA
V: TRBV30
J: TRBJ2-1
DNA: TGTGCCTGGGGTAGGGGTTCTTCGGGCAATGAGCAGTTCTTC
CDR3: CAWGRGSSGNEQFF

size: once
D: TRBD1
V: TRBV29-1
J: TRBJ2-6
DNA: TGCAGCGCTCAGGGGGCTGGGGCCAACGTCCTGACTTTC
CDR3: CSAQGAGANVLTF

size: NA
D: NA
V: TRBV19
J: TRBJ2-7
DNA: TGTGCCAGTAGTATACAGCGATTAGGCTACGAGCAGTACTTC
CDR3: CASSIQRLGYEQYF

size: NA
D: NA
V: TRBV27
J: TRBJ2-7
DNA: TGTGCCAGCAGTTTATCCCCTTACGAGCAGTACTTC
CDR3: CASSLSPYEQYF

size: NA
D: TRBD2
V: TRBV2
J: TRBJ2-1
DNA: TGTGCCAGCAGGCTCCCCAGGGAGGGCAATGAGCAGTTCTTC
CDR3: CASRLPREGNEQFF

size: few
D: NA
V: TRBV14
J: TRBJ2-7
DNA: TGTGCCAGCAGCCAGGTGGCAGGGAAATACGAGCAGTACTTC
CDR3: CASSQVAGKYEQYF

size: NA
D: NA
V: TRBV11-2
J: TRBJ1-1
DNA: TGTGCCAGCAGCTCCGCCTGGGCGAGCACTGAAGCTTTCTTT
CDR3: CASSSAWASTEAFF

size: NA
D: TRBD1
V: TRBV2
J: TRBJ1-2
DNA: TGTGCCAGCAGTATATCCCGGGACAGGGGAGCGAGGGGCTACACCTTC
CDR3: CASSISRDRGARGYTF

size: NA
D: NA
V: TRBV2
J: TRBJ1-2
DNA: TGTGCCAGCAGTGAAGCGAGGGTTGGGCGCGTAGGTGGCTACACCTTC
CDR3: CASSEARVGRVGGYTF

size: NA
D: NA
V: TRBV6-5
J: TRBJ2-1
DNA: TGTGCCAGCAGTTCTTCACTCGAACCCTACAATGAGCAGTTCTTC
CDR3: CASSSSLEPYNEQFF

size: NA
D: NA
V: TRBV21-1
J: TRBJ1-2
DNA: TGTGCCAGCCCCAACCGGGGAGGGGACTATGGCTACACCTTC
CDR3: CASPNRGGDYGYTF

size: NA
D: NA
V: TRBV28
J: TRBJ2-3
DNA: TGTGCCAGCAAACCGGACGCTCGGTTCGGGGCAGATACGCAGTATTTT
CDR3: CASKPDARFGADTQYF

size: NA
D: NA
V: TRBV29-1
J: TRBJ2-1
DNA: TGCAGCGTTGACGGGGTTTTCTACAATGAGCAGTTCTTC
CDR3: CSVDGVFYNEQFF

size: NA
D: TRBD1
V: TRBV5-1
J: TRBJ2-7
DNA: TGCGCCAGCAGTTTTATTAATCCGGGACAGAAGGCCTACGAGCAGTACTTC
CDR3: CASSFINPGQKAYEQYF

size: once
D: NA
V: TRBV7-3
J: TRBJ2-5
DNA: TGTGCCAGCAGCTTAACGGCGGGCCCCACGCACTTC
CDR3: CASSLTAGPTHF

size: NA
D: NA
V: TRBV2
J: TRBJ2-5
DNA: TGTGCCAGCAGTGTGCGGGGACAGTCGGCCGAGACCCAGTACTTC
CDR3: CASSVRGQSAETQYF

size: NA
D: TRBD2
V: TRBV7-7
J: TRBJ2-5
DNA: TGTGCCAGCAGCTTGCGGGGGGACATCCAAGAGACCCAGTACTTC
CDR3: CASSLRGDIQETQYF

size: once
D: NA
V: TRBV5-4
J: TRBJ2-6
DNA: TGTGCCAGCAGCCCGGAGTCTGGGGCCAACGTCCTGACTTTC
CDR3: CASSPESGANVLTF

size: few
D: TRBD2
V: TRBV2
J: TRBJ2-7
DNA: TGTGCCAGCACCGAGGGACTAGCGGGGCCCTACGAGCAGTACTTC
CDR3: CASTEGLAGPYEQYF

size: NA
D: NA
V: TRBV14
J: TRBJ2-7
DNA: TGTGCCAGCAGCCGAGTAACAGGGGCAACCGGGGGGCAGTACTTC
CDR3: CASSRVTGATGGQYF

size: NA
D: NA
V: TRBV21-1
J: TRBJ2-3
DNA: TGTGCCAGCAGCCGACTAGGATGGACAGGGGCCCTCACAGATACGCAGTATTTT
CDR3: CASSRLGWTGALTDTQYF

size: few
D: NA
V: TRBV6-6
J: TRBJ1-1
DNA: TGTGCCAGCAGTTACTCCGTTCCCGACACCTCGAGGGGGGCTTTCTTT
CDR3: CASSYSVPDTSRGAFF

size: NA
D: NA
V: TRBV4-1
J: TRBJ2-1
DNA: TGCGCCAGCAGCCTGAGAGGAGCGCGGGAGCAGTTCTTC
CDR3: CASSLRGAREQFF

size: few
D: NA
V: TRBV5-4
J: TRBJ2-5
DNA: TGTGCCAGCAGCCCTGGACTGCAAGAGACCCAGTACTTC
CDR3: CASSPGLQETQYF

size: few
D: NA
V: TRBV7-3
J: TRBJ1-6
DNA: TGTGCCAGCGGGGGAGGTAGTAATTCACCCCTCCACTTT
CDR3: CASGGGSNSPLHF

size: NA
D: TRBD1
V: TRBV10-3
J: TRBJ1-1
DNA: TGTGCCATCAACCAGGGGGGACGCATGAACACTGAAGCTTTCTTT
CDR3: CAINQGGRMNTEAFF

size: NA
D: NA
V: TRBV5-8
J: TRBJ1-6
DNA: TGTGCCAGCAGCTTGGGGGGGGATTCACCCCTCCACTTT
CDR3: CASSLGGDSPLHF

size: NA
D: TRBD1
V: TRBV28
J: TRBJ1-6
DNA: TGTGCCAGCAGTTCTTACGACAGGGGCTATAATTCACCCCTCCACTTT
CDR3: CASSSYDRGYNSPLHF

size: NA
D: TRBD2
V: TRBV7-2
J: TRBJ2-7
DNA: TGTGCCAGCAGCCCGTACAGCGGGGGGATTTTACGCGAGCAGTACTTC
CDR3: CASSPYSGGILREQYF

size: NA
D: NA
V: TRBV4-1
J: TRBJ1-5
DNA: TGCGCCAGCAGCCTCGACAGATATAGCAATCAGCCCCAGCATTTT
CDR3: CASSLDRYSNQPQHF